The source of this T cell receptor beta chain is a study of shared clonotypes between healthy human individuals. Study at large: With ages of 18 to 49, the donors were a couple of women and a few men. The plates for each donor numbered three CD4 naive, three CD4 memory, two CD8 naive and one CD8 memory.

This CDR3 spans 16 amino acids. The germline V gene encodes CDR1 SNHLY and CDR2 FYNNEI. Trimming at V came to 5 bases and at J to 0 bases, leaving 7 bases not matched to a gene. Note on this clone: Its antigen is not known.

Method: immunoSEQ multiplex PCR; TCRdb's copy keeps in-frame clones and lacks some. The data contain millions of clones, 85% to 95% of them singletons. Findings and caveats of the study: Larger estimated richness was generally recorded for naive subsets relative to memory subsets.

The TCR was taken from a man aged 18 to 29 in good health. V is TRBV2 and J is TRBJ2-3, with 8 bases lining up with TRBD2. Input material: naive CD4+ T cells sorted from blood. The subset: CD45RA+ positively selected. For the CDR3, the DNA is TGTGCCAGCAGTAAAAGGGCTAGCGGGAGCACAGATACGCAGTATTTT. This translates into CASSKRASGSTDTQYF.